These T cell receptor beta chains were read from a single sample in a study of T cells expressing NK-cell markers. No DNA is given; TCRdb re-called the 5' RACE reads and lists each CDR3 protein once. This sample's table has about 370,000 distinct CDR3 sequences. Sequences were obtained from blood T cells: a sorted CD56 or NKG2C T cell subset, CD4+ or CD8+ T cells, or bulk PBMC T cells (not recorded which). Source of these receptors: a woman between 50 and 59 years old in good health. CDR3s include the opening cysteine and the closing phenylalanine or tryptophan. The order of the fields is J gene, V gene, CDR3 protein.

TRBJ2-3 TRBV29-1 CSVPGLAGGGNTQYF
TRBJ2-3 TRBV7-2 CASSYASAASGISSSTDTQYF
TRBJ2-7 TRBV21-1 CASRSPQDGNKTYEQYF
TRBJ2-3 TRBV4-1 CASSQDLGGRGPSTDTQYF
TRBJ2-1 TRBV9 CASSVVAALNEQFF
TRBJ2-2 TRBV20-1 CSARGLSSGFIGELFF
TRBJ2-2 TRBV20-1 CSARGGDRGLTGTGELFF
TRBJ2-1 TRBV5-1 CASSLESQVKFF
TRBJ2-7 TRBV3-1 CASSQGGVGEQYF
TRBJ2-5 TRBV28 CASRAGQGGETQYF
TRBJ2-2 TRBV5-1 CASSLNTGELFF
TRBJ2-5 TRBV7-8 CASTSREGEETQYF
TRBJ2-7 TRBV25-1 CASSSRSTEQYF
TRBJ1-2 TRBV5-1 CASSLWGDYGYTF
TRBJ1-1 TRBV29-1 CSALPPGTYMNTEAFF
TRBJ1-5 TRBV7-2 CASSLEGQGVLSNQPQHF
TRBJ2-1 TRBV20-1 CSARTSFTHEQFF
TRBJ2-2 TRBV5-1 CASSSRTGRTGELFF
TRBJ2-3 TRBV20-1 CSANRRGGVTDTQYF
TRBJ2-1 TRBV10-3 CATWTSGGRNEQFF
TRBJ2-3 TRBV24-1 CATSELAGASTDTQYF
TRBJ2-1 TRBV18 CASSEGLEQFF
TRBJ1-2 TRBV10-3 CATNAPDSYGYTF
TRBJ2-1 TRBV4-1 CASSLVAGGRNEQFF